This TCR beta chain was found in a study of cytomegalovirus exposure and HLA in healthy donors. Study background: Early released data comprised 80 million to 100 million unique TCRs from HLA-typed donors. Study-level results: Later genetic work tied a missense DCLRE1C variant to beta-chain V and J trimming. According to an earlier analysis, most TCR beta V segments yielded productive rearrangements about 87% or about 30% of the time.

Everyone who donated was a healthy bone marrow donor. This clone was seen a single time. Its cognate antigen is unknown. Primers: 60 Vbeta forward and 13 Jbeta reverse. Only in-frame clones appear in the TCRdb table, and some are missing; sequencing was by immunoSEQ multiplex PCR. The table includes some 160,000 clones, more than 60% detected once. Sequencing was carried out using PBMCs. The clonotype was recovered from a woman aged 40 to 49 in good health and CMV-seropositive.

The CDR3 DNA reads TGCGCCAGCAGCTTTAGCGGGGGGATCGATGAGCAGTTCTTC. Translating it yields CASSFSGGIDEQFF. The chain links TRBV5-1 to TRBJ2-1; 10 bases agree with TRBD2. CDR1 is SGHRS and CDR2 is YFSETQ in the germline V gene. With 2 bases clipped from V and 8 bases from J, the junction kept 4 bases outside the gene matches. CDR3 length: 14 residues.